This TCR beta chain emerged from a study of OX40 agonist ivuxolimab in advanced cancers. The wider study: The group had a mean age of around 64 years, ranged from roughly 23 to 79, and was 82.7% male. Points from the study as a whole: CD8+ T cells averaged more expanded clones than CD4+. Blood T cells, both CD4+ and CD8+, expanded clonally by week 6 at 0.1 to 3.0 mg/kg.

This clone was counted a single time. Antigen specificity is unknown. Sequenced by immunoSEQ multiplex PCR; TCRdb stores in-frame clones only, minus some. The data show more than 100,000 clones, 75% to 90% seen once. CDR3 length: 14 amino acids. Germline assignment: CDR1 SGDLS and CDR2 YYNGEE. Trimming took off 4 bases at V and 4 bases at J, with 14 bases between the two ends. This chain joins TRBV9 and TRBJ1-1; D might be TRBD1 (6 bases). The sample was CD4+ or CD8+ T cells sorted from blood, taken in a trial of the OX40 agonist ivuxolimab. The TCR comes from an adult with an advanced solid tumor such as melanoma, head and neck, liver or kidney cancer. The CDR3 DNA sequence: TGTGCCAGCAGCCACGGGGGCGCGGCCACTGAAGCTTTCTTT. Its translation: CASSHGGAATEAFF.